This T cell receptor (beta chain) comes out of a study of CD8 T cells in Susac syndrome. The authors reverse transcribed roughly 0.5 to 1 ug RNA with random hexamers. With immunoSEQ multiplex PCR, TCR beta CDR3 was amplified across 54 Vbeta and 13 Jbeta. TCRdb re-called the immunoSEQ multiplex PCR reads through MiXCR, storing one row per CDR3 protein. The sample yields roughly 130,000 distinct CDR3 sequences, 90% to 95% seen once. Trimming pared 2 bases from V and 4 bases from J, leaving 11 bases between. CDR3 length equals 14 residues. The germline CDR1 and CDR2 sequences are GTSNPN and SVGIG (reference sequence). TEMRA cells were enriched by FACS, while CD8+ and CD4+ T cells were obtained through a negative isolation that was performed magnetically.

The clonotype was recovered from a human donor with multiple sclerosis. Material for sequencing was CD4+ T cells from PBMCs. V gene TRBV30 combines with J gene TRBJ1-4; D possibly corresponds to TRBD1 (5 bases). DNA of the CDR3: TGTGCCTGGAGTCATACAGGCCTTAATGAAAAACTGTTTTTT. It encodes CAWSHTGLNEKLFF. Based on the CDR3 plus reference TRBV30 and TRBJ1-4, the full variable domain is SQTIHQWPATLVQPVGSPLSLECTVEGTSNPNLYWYRQAAGRGLQLLFYSVGIGQISSEVPQNLSASRPQDRQFILSSKKLLLSDSGFYLCAWSHTGLNEKLFFGSGTQLSVL.